These 5 T cell receptor beta chains came from one sample sequenced in a study of response to subunit inactivated influenza vaccine. TCRdb used MiXCR to reprocess the RT-PCR reads, holding one entry per CDR3 protein. The profile shows about 650,000 distinct CDR3 sequences, about 15% of them singletons. This material consisted of PBMCs from blood, taken around 14 days before vaccination. These receptors were collected from a man aged 50-59 years who received an inactivated influenza vaccine.

This clonotype came up many times. The chain links TRBV7-2 to TRBJ2-3; D gene ambiguous. CDR1 is SGHTA and CDR2 is FQGNSA in the germline V gene. CDR3 length equals 16 residues. V shed 4 bases and J shed 6 bases, with 20 bases lying between them. The CDR3 loop is CASSSQLFYDMDTQYF. The CDR3 DNA is TGTGCCAGCAGCTCGCAGCTTTTTTACGACATGGATACGCAGTATTTT. The whole variable domain, remainder taken from reference TRBV7-2 and TRBJ2-3, is GAGVSQSPSNKVTEKGKDVELRCDPISGHTALYWYRQSLGQGLEFLIYFQGNSAPDKSGLPSDRFSAERTGGSVSTLTIQRTQQEDSAVYLCASSSQLFYDMDTQYFGPGTRLTVL.

The chain carries TRBV10-3 and TRBJ2-1, with 13 bases matching TRBD2. V was pared by 6 bases and J by 5 bases, with 4 bases of the junction left unmatched. There are 15 residues in the CDR3. Germline values: CDR1 ENHRY, CDR2 SYGVKD. CDR3 nucleotides: TGTGCCATCAGGGCGGGACTAGCGGGAAACAATGAGCAGTTCTTC. Translating it yields CAIRAGLAGNNEQFF.

About this clonotype itself: A read error is possible here, since a much larger clone lies one base away. The chain uses TRBV29-1 and TRBJ2-3; D may be TRBD2 (6 bases). In germline, CDR1 is SQVTM, CDR2 ANQGSEA. The CDR3 spans 14 residues. CDR3 bases: TGCAGTGCCGGGGGTTTTCAGTTCACAGATACGCGGTATTTT. Amino acid sequence: CSAGGFQFTDTRYF.

The rearrangement uses TRBV19 and TRBJ2-1; possibly TRBD2 for D (6 bases). V shed 6 bases and J shed 6 bases, with 21 bases lying between them. CDR1 is LNHDA and CDR2 is SQIVND in the germline V gene (reference sequence). CDR3 length: 16 residues. The CDR3 DNA is TGTGCCAGTAGGTGCCCCTGGGGGGACTGCGCCAATGAGCAGTTCTTC. It yields the protein CASRCPWGDCANEQFF.

This clonotype was recorded a few times. This chain uses TRBV9 with TRBJ2-7; the match to TRBD1 covers 7 bases. The germline gives CDR1 SGDLS, CDR2 YYNGEE. Losses at the gene ends were 2 bases for V and 7 bases for J; bases not matched to a gene: 9. This CDR3 is built from 14 residues. The CDR3 region is CASSVEQGLGEQYF. In DNA, the CDR3 is TGTGCCAGCAGCGTCGAACAGGGGTTGGGGGAGCAGTACTTC.